Sequencing of this T cell receptor beta chain was carried out in a study of blood T cell repertoires in COVID-19. About the research overall: The study drew acute and convalescent COVID-19 samples from the United States, Italy and Spain. Sources were T cells, B-cell-depleted T cells, or PBMCs; the material itself was cDNA or gDNA.

Clinical histories supplied by participants themselves formed the basis of cohort assignment. Before being deemed recovered, Cohort 3 donors had two negative PCRs, clearance, or symptom resolution. The V and J ends lost 5 bases and 1 base, in that order; junction bases with no gene match: 7. Germline V CDR1 and CDR2: SGHAT, FQDESV (reference sequence). This CDR3 comprises 15 residues. Sequenced by immunoSEQ multiplex PCR; TCRdb stores in-frame clones only, minus some. The sample lists approximately 230,000 clones; over 75% were seen once. The genes are TRBV11-1 and TRBJ1-1; 7 nucleotides match TRBD1. Sample: PBMCs or T cells enriched from blood (not recorded which). This TCR was recovered from a man aged 35-49 years who had recovered from COVID-19. In DNA, the CDR3 is TGTGCCAGCAGCAAACGACAGGGCCAGAACACTGAAGCTTTCTTT. Protein: CASSKRQGQNTEAFF.